This T cell receptor beta chain is drawn from a study of blood T cells in healthy people across ages. The authors ran a second PCR of about 6 to 11 cycles using a sample-barcoded 5' primer and a J-beta primer mix. Every sample gave at least 3 million paired-end reads containing CDR3. TCRdb fed the 5' RACE reads into MiXCR, producing one record per CDR3 protein. In the table there are under 800,000 distinct CDR3 sequences, around 21% of which are singletons. Study conclusions and caveats: Unsorted PBMCs ruled out conclusive naive versus antigen-experienced comparison.

The ends lost 2 bases at V and 3 bases at J; junction bases unmatched: 12. Germline CDR1 SEHNR, CDR2 FQNEAQ (reference sequence). The CDR3 runs 17 residues. This clonotype was seen ten or more times. Antigen: not known. Total RNA extraction produced at least 5 micrograms (per sample) for the study. The chain links TRBV7-9 to TRBJ2-7; 8 positions match TRBD1. The sequence was collected from a man between 65 and 85 years old in good health. The sample comprised blood. The CDR3 bases are TGTGCCAGCAGCTTACTCCAATGGACAGGGCGCTACTACGAGCAGTACTTC. Translating it yields CASSLLQWTGRYYEQYF.